A selection of T cell receptor beta chains follows, all from one sample in a study of T cells in Graves' hyperthyroidism and ophthalmopathy. TCRdb processed the multiplex PCR reads anew with MiXCR; each CDR3 protein has one entry. This sample carries fewer than 400,000 distinct CDR3 sequences, 11% to 15% of them seen once, and the ten largest clones take 25% to 30%. The sample was blood. The receptors stem from a man aged 50 or older with Graves' ophthalmopathy. CDR3s include the opening cysteine and the closing phenylalanine or tryptophan. Each record gives: J gene, V gene, CDR3 protein.

j_gene: TRBJ2-3; v_gene: TRBV11-3; CDR3aa: CASSKPGTSGRADTQYF
j_gene: TRBJ1-6; v_gene: TRBV3-1; CDR3aa: CASSQDQGWNSPLHF
j_gene: TRBJ2-5; v_gene: TRBV27; CDR3aa: CASSLRSLGQETQYF
j_gene: TRBJ2-1; v_gene: TRBV19; CDR3aa: CATRTLASGSDEQFF
j_gene: TRBJ2-7; v_gene: TRBV27; CDR3aa: CASSRTGLPSSYEQYF
j_gene: TRBJ2-1; v_gene: TRBV25-1; CDR3aa: CASSELGGNEQFF
j_gene: TRBJ2-7; v_gene: TRBV4-1; CDR3aa: CASSQGGQGAYEQYF
j_gene: TRBJ2-7; v_gene: TRBV28; CDR3aa: CASSDPSSSYEQYF
j_gene: TRBJ1-1; v_gene: TRBV3-1; CDR3aa: CASSPQGQNTEAFF
j_gene: TRBJ2-1; v_gene: TRBV10-3; CDR3aa: CAISESSASGSLNEQFF
j_gene: TRBJ1-1; v_gene: TRBV2; CDR3aa: CASIIQGQVNTEAFF
j_gene: TRBJ2-7; v_gene: TRBV20-1; CDR3aa: CSATTSGTGGVHYEQYF
j_gene: TRBJ2-3; v_gene: TRBV3-1; CDR3aa: CACGSEADTQYF
j_gene: TRBJ2-3; v_gene: TRBV7-8; CDR3aa: CASSPPGGADTQYF
j_gene: TRBJ2-7; v_gene: TRBV6-1; CDR3aa: CASSDGGRLSYEQYF
j_gene: TRBJ1-2; v_gene: TRBV29-1; CDR3aa: CSASGQGVLAYGYTF
j_gene: TRBJ2-7; v_gene: TRBV7-9; CDR3aa: CASTAATKRGEQYF
j_gene: TRBJ2-7; v_gene: TRBV30; CDR3aa: CAGTRGLAGGDEQYF
j_gene: TRBJ1-1; v_gene: TRBV28; CDR3aa: CASSLNRGRDVNTEAFF
j_gene: TRBJ2-7; v_gene: TRBV6-1; CDR3aa: CASSNPGRSSYEQYF
j_gene: TRBJ1-5; v_gene: TRBV12-3/TRBV12-4; CDR3aa: CASSFGLQPQHF
j_gene: TRBJ2-1; v_gene: TRBV20-1; CDR3aa: CSCSGRASNEQFF
j_gene: TRBJ1-4; v_gene: TRBV12-3/TRBV12-4; CDR3aa: CASSHRDRGALGEKLFF
j_gene: TRBJ2-2; v_gene: TRBV28; CDR3aa: CASTWRSNTGELFF
j_gene: TRBJ2-5; v_gene: TRBV4-1; CDR3aa: CASSLSGSGWETQYF
j_gene: TRBJ1-2; v_gene: TRBV28; CDR3aa: CASSSTDTLNYGYTF
j_gene: TRBJ2-7; v_gene: TRBV12-3/TRBV12-4; CDR3aa: CASKYSSYEQYF
j_gene: TRBJ2-7; v_gene: TRBV2; CDR3aa: CASSEFHEQYF
j_gene: TRBJ1-2; v_gene: TRBV7-9; CDR3aa: CASSGLTSSYYGYTF
j_gene: TRBJ2-7; v_gene: TRBV10-3; CDR3aa: CAIRDLGGPKGYEQYF
j_gene: TRBJ1-3; v_gene: TRBV11-2; CDR3aa: CASSLVGGQGRPGNTIYF
j_gene: TRBJ2-2; v_gene: TRBV24-1; CDR3aa: CATSDPGLANTGELFF
j_gene: TRBJ2-2; v_gene: TRBV30; CDR3aa: CAWSKLALSGELFF
j_gene: TRBJ2-5; v_gene: TRBV5-1; CDR3aa: CASSSAGGVETQYF
j_gene: TRBJ1-2; v_gene: TRBV20-1; CDR3aa: CSAREDRPYGYTF
j_gene: TRBJ1-1; v_gene: TRBV10-3; CDR3aa: CAISVRSLMSNTEAFF
j_gene: TRBJ1-3; v_gene: TRBV15; CDR3aa: CATSRDPSSGNTIYF
j_gene: TRBJ2-2; v_gene: TRBV2; CDR3aa: CASTAGTKNTGELFF
j_gene: TRBJ2-7; v_gene: TRBV14; CDR3aa: CASSPLYEQYF
j_gene: TRBJ2-7; v_gene: TRBV11-2; CDR3aa: CASIRLAGGTYEQYF
j_gene: TRBJ1-1; v_gene: TRBV10-2; CDR3aa: CASSEPGLGQTEAFF